The 3 T cell receptor beta chains below were found in one sample sequenced in a study of blood T cells in healthy people across ages (dated by TCRdb to 2015 to 2017). The receptor library was made with 5' RACE. The sequencer was an Illumina HiSeq 2500. A second PCR of about 6 to 12 cycles was performed with a sample-barcoded 5' primer and a J-beta primer mix. TCRdb cleaned the public reads at Q25 with fastp, built clones with MiXCR and kept in-frame beta chains. Each record represents a unique CDR3 protein, reported with the most common genes and DNA among its rows. Here the sample has fewer than 900,000 distinct CDR3 sequences; 40% to 45% occur a single time. Of the sample, about 20% falls within the top ten clones. The source material was blood. All receptors derive from a woman aged 55-70 years in good health.

This clonotype was detected many times. The chain links TRBV6-2 or TRBV6-3 to TRBJ2-5; the match to TRBD2 covers 9 bases. V lost 7 bases, J lost 0 bases, and 9 bases stayed unmatched. This CDR3 has 16 amino acids. Per germline, CDR1 MNHEY and CDR2 SVGEGT. CDR3 region: CASIGWGLADQETQYF. The CDR3 DNA reads as TGTGCCAGCATCGGATGGGGACTAGCAGACCAAGAGACCCAGTACTTC.

The J gene is TRBJ2-5, the V gene TRBV7-2; possible D gene TRBD2, 5 bases. Per the germline V gene, CDR1 is SGHTA and CDR2 is FQGNSA. The length of the CDR3 is 13 residues. V lost 5 bases and J lost 9, with 16 bases in between. The CDR3 sequence is CASSGGRLEAQYF. DNA for the CDR3: TGTGCCAGCAGCGGAGGTCGCCTCGAGGCCCAGTACTTC.

This clonotype occurred a few times. This chain joins TRBV7-2 and TRBJ2-4; 13 nucleotides line up with TRBD2. Trimming cost V 5 bases and J 15 bases; bases outside gene matches: 16. Germline-derived CDR1 and CDR2 are SGHTA and FQGNSA. CDR3 length: 16 amino acids. Here the CDR3 DNA reads TGTGCCAGCAGCCCCTCCTCCCTAGGACTAGCGGGAGTACGGTACTTC. Translated: CASSPSSLGLAGVRYF.